The next 25 T cell receptor beta chains were all read from a single sample in a study of blood T cell repertoires in COVID-19. TCRdb keeps only in-frame clones here, not all; method: immunoSEQ multiplex PCR. Found here are about 260,000 clones, 88% of them singletons; the top ten hold under 4.5%. Specimen: peripheral blood. Every receptor here comes from a man aged 55-75 years who had recovered from COVID-19.

The V gene is TRBV19, the J gene TRBJ1-2; 10 nucleotides match TRBD1. V lost 5 bases and J lost 3; bases outside the gene matches: 3. Germline V gives CDR1 LNHDA, CDR2 SQIVND (reference sequence). CDR3 length: 14 amino acids. The CDR3 DNA reads TGTGCCAGTAGTTCCGGGACAGGGGACTATGGCTACACCTTC. Amino acid sequence: CASSSGTGDYGYTF.

The gene calls are TRBV10-1 and TRBJ2-7; 10 nucleotides match TRBD1. V lost 4 bases and J lost 4; bases outside the gene matches: 4. CDR1 is WNHNN, CDR2 SYGVQD, per germline (reference sequence). The CDR3 has 14 amino acids. CDR3: CASSAVGQGYEQYF. CDR3 nucleotides: TGCGCCAGCAGTGCTGTGGGACAGGGGTACGAGCAGTACTTC.

A single count supports this clone. The rearrangement links TRBV4-1 to TRBJ2-6; 10 bases agree with TRBD1. Trimming removed 1 base from V and 1 base from J; junction bases left unmatched: 7. Germline V lookup: CDR1 MGHRA, CDR2 YSYEKL. CDR3 length equals 19 residues. In DNA form, the CDR3 reads TGCGCCAGCAGCCAAGGACAGGGGGCAGGAGTTTCTGGGGCCAACGTCCTGACTTTC. Protein product: CASSQGQGAGVSGANVLTF.

This clone was seen a single time. The chain uses TRBV5-6 and TRBJ2-7; weak D call: TRBD1 (6 bases). The CDR3 is made up of 15 amino acids. The germline V gene has CDR1 SGHDT and CDR2 YYEEEE. V lost 0 bases, J lost 7 bases, and 17 bases lay in between. CDR3 protein: CASSLARQGSSEQYF. CDR3 DNA: TGTGCCAGCAGCTTGGCCAGGCAGGGGTCGAGTGAGCAGTACTTC. Variable domain in full (rest from reference TRBV5-6 and TRBJ2-7): DAGVTQSPTHLIKTRGQQVTLRCSPKSGHDTVSWYQQALGQGPQFIFQYYEEEERQRGNFPDRFSGHQFPNYSSELNVNALLLGDSALYLCASSLARQGSSEQYFGPGTRLTVT.

V and J are TRBV6-6 and TRBJ2-7, with D maybe TRBD2 (6 bases). Germline CDR1 is MNHNY and CDR2 is SVGAGI (reference sequence). Trimming stripped 7 bases from V and 10 bases from J, with 14 bases between. The length of the CDR3 is 11 residues. The CDR3 region is CASTSGTYQYF. The CDR3 nucleotides are TGTGCCAGCACCTCCGGGACTTATCAGTACTTC.

The chain links TRBV4-2 to TRBJ2-5; D gene unclear. The germline gives CDR1 LGHNA, CDR2 YNFKEQ. The CDR3 has 14 residues. V was trimmed by 1 base and J by 2 bases, leaving 8 bases between them. CDR3 loop: CASSQARLQETQYF. As DNA, the CDR3 is TGTGCCAGCAGCCAAGCGCGCTTACAAGAGACCCAGTACTTC.

The chain couples TRBV6-2 or TRBV6-3 to TRBJ1-6, with TRBD1 matching over 9 bases. Trimming cost V 5 bases and J 9 bases; bases outside gene matches: 5. Germline CDR1 MNHEY, CDR2 SVGEGT. The CDR3 totals 14 residues. DNA of the CDR3: TGTGCCAGCAGTACCGGGACAGGGACTTCACCCCTCCACTTT. Translating it yields CASSTGTGTSPLHF.

V is TRBV5-4 and J is TRBJ2-7; 9 nucleotides match TRBD1. J lost 6 bases, V lost 1 base, and 5 bases had no gene match. CDR1 is SGHNT and CDR2 is YYREEE in the germline V gene (reference sequence). CDR3 size: 14 residues. This CDR3 reads CASSLPQGAGEQYF. CDR3 coding DNA: TGTGCCAGCAGCTTGCCACAGGGGGCAGGCGAGCAGTACTTC.

The chain joins TRBV6-2 or TRBV6-3 to TRBJ2-1, with 8 nucleotides matching TRBD2. The CDR3 covers 17 residues. CDR1 and CDR2 (germline): MNHEY, SVGEGT. V lost 0 bases to trimming and J lost 1 base; unmatched junction nucleotides: 5. In nucleotides, the CDR3 is TGTGCCAGCAGTTACTCTCTAGCGGGTAGGTCCTACAATGAGCAGTTCTTC. Translating gives CASSYSLAGRSYNEQFF.

This clone has only one observation. The CDR3 DNA sequence: TGTGCCAGCAGCTTTTATGACAGGGGGTCCCCGAACACTGAAGCTTTCTTT. As protein: CASSFYDRGSPNTEAFF. This chain uses TRBV11-3 with TRBJ1-1; 9 nucleotides align to TRBD1. Germline values: CDR1 SGHNT, CDR2 YENEEA. The CDR3 loop spans 17 amino acids. V lost 3 bases and J lost 1; bases outside the gene matches: 9.

This clone has a handful of counts. The CDR3 nucleotides are TGCAGCGTCATTGTGTTCTCAGGGGAGAGCACAGATACGCAGTATTTT. Translating it yields CSVIVFSGESTDTQYF. The chain employs TRBV29-1 and TRBJ2-3; tentatively, D is TRBD1 (6 bases). Germline V gene data show CDR1 as SQVTM and CDR2 as ANQGSEA. Trimming shortened V by 6 bases and J by 0 bases, and 19 bases separated the two germline ends. The CDR3 sequence is 16 residues long.

V usage is TRBV11-2 and J usage is TRBJ2-7; D remains ambiguous. V shed 5 bases and J shed 3 bases, with 8 bases lying between them. The CDR3 is 12 amino acids. The germline gives CDR1 SGHAT, CDR2 FQNNGV. The CDR3 is CASSAAYYEQYF. The DNA for the CDR3 is TGTGCCAGCAGCGCGGCCTACTACGAGCAGTACTTC.

The CDR3 nucleotides are TGTGCCAGCTCACCTGGGACAGACTATGGCTACACCTTC. Encoded protein: CASSPGTDYGYTF. V and J are TRBV18 and TRBJ1-2; 7 bases fit TRBD1. The CDR3 has 13 residues. Germline V lookup: CDR1 KGHSH, CDR2 LQKENI. V shed 3 bases, J shed 3 bases, and the junction held 1 base outside the gene matches.

The CDR3 protein is CASPTGRCYEQYF. The CDR3 nucleotides read TGTGCCAGCCCGACAGGGAGGTGCTACGAGCAGTACTTC. The V call is TRBV18, the J call TRBJ2-7; D may be TRBD1 (7 bases). V was clipped by 8 bases and J by 3 bases, with 14 bases between them. Germline values: CDR1 KGHSH, CDR2 LQKENI. There are 13 residues in the CDR3.

The chain employs TRBV13 and TRBJ2-5; possibly TRBD2 for D (6 bases). The CDR3 has 13 residues. The V end lost 5 bases, the J end lost 5 bases, and 12 bases lay between the germline ends. Per the germline V gene, CDR1 is PRHDT and CDR2 is FYEKMQ (reference sequence). The CDR3 is CASSRTIGETQYF. CDR3 nucleotides: TGTGCCAGCAGCAGGACTATCGGGGAGACCCAGTACTTC.

The chain uses TRBV27 and TRBJ1-5; maybe TRBD1 (6 bases). V gave up 5 bases and J gave up 6 bases, with 32 bases separating them. This CDR3 contains 20 residues. Germline V gene data show CDR1 as MNHEY and CDR2 as SMNVEV (reference sequence). This CDR3 is CASSVRDTVGGWKSSQPQHF. The DNA for the CDR3 is TGTGCCAGCAGTGTCCGGGACACGGTTGGAGGCTGGAAGTCGAGTCAGCCCCAGCATTTT.

This rearrangement joins TRBV6-5 to TRBJ2-7; 8 bases are shared with TRBD2. J was trimmed by 3 bases and V by 5 bases; bases with no gene match: 9. This CDR3 comprises 15 residues. In germline, CDR1 is MNHEY, CDR2 SVGAGI. The CDR3 loop is CASSQKRGRDYEQYF. For the CDR3, the DNA is TGTGCCAGCAGTCAGAAGCGGGGGCGAGACTACGAGCAGTACTTC.

The CDR3 coding sequence is TGCGCCAGCAGCTTGGACCCTAGCGGGGGTTTATACAATGAGCAGTTCTTC. Its protein is CASSLDPSGGLYNEQFF. The chain links TRBV5-1 to TRBJ2-1; 10 nucleotides line up with TRBD2. CDR3 length: 17 residues. Germline CDR1 SGHRS, CDR2 YFSETQ. The V segment lost 0 bases and the J segment 4 bases; nucleotides outside the gene matches: 7.

The J gene is TRBJ2-3, the V gene TRBV20-1; 10 positions agree with TRBD2. V gave up 3 bases and J gave up 3 bases; unmatched junction bases: 12. Germline CDR1 DFQATT, CDR2 SNEGSKA (reference sequence). The CDR3 has 17 amino acids. The CDR3 loop reads CSASALAGVGGTDTQYF. In DNA, the CDR3 is TGCAGTGCTAGTGCTCTAGCGGGGGTAGGGGGTACAGATACGCAGTATTTT.

This clone was recorded once. The chain carries TRBV6-4 and TRBJ2-4, with D uncertain. Germline V gene lookup returns CDR1 MRHNA and CDR2 SNTAGT. The CDR3 sequence is 14 residues long. Between the trimmed V and J ends, which lost 0 bases and 7 bases, there was a span of 10 bases. This chain's CDR3 is CASSDSCLRNIQYF. The CDR3 coding sequence is TGTGCCAGCAGTGACTCCTGCTTACGGAACATTCAGTACTTC.

The chain employs TRBV10-3 and TRBJ1-6; the match to TRBD1 covers 7 bases. Germline V gene sequence: CDR1 ENHRY, CDR2 SYGVKD. With 2 bases clipped from V and 5 bases from J, the junction kept 0 bases outside the gene matches. The CDR3 runs to 14 residues. The CDR3 bases are TGTGCCATCAGTGAGACAGGGGATAATTCACCCCTCCACTTT. It codes for CAISETGDNSPLHF.

The chain joins TRBV6-5 to TRBJ1-6; 7 positions match TRBD1. Germline CDR1 MNHEY, CDR2 SVGAGI. The CDR3 runs to 14 residues. J lost 10 bases, V lost 5 bases, and 8 bases had no gene match. The CDR3 is CASSTQGSKSPLHF. In DNA form, the CDR3 reads TGTGCCAGCAGTACACAGGGGTCCAAGTCACCCCTCCACTTT.

The gene calls are TRBV25-1 and TRBJ1-5; TRBD1 matches at 8 bases. The germline V gene has CDR1 MGHDK and CDR2 SYGVNS. CDR3 length: 16 amino acids. With 4 bases clipped from V and 4 bases from J, the junction kept 9 bases outside the gene matches. For the CDR3, the DNA is TGTGCCAGCAGTGCCGGGACAGGCGGTCTTAATCAGCCCCAGCATTTT. Protein product: CASSAGTGGLNQPQHF.

In regard to this clone: Other nucleotide sequences in the sample specify the same CDR3. CDR3 coding DNA: TGTGCCAGCAGTTACTGGACAGGGGAAGAGACCCAGTACTTC. It encodes CASSYWTGEETQYF. The chain joins TRBV6-5 to TRBJ2-5, with 9 bases that match TRBD1. Trimming removed 1 base from V and 3 bases from J; junction bases left unmatched: 0. The CDR3 has 14 amino acids. CDR1 and CDR2 (germline): MNHEY, SVGAGI.

The chain recombines TRBV4-1 with TRBJ1-5; no clear D gene. Trimming took off 2 bases at V and 0 bases at J, with 8 bases between the two ends. The length of the CDR3 is 15 residues. In germline, CDR1 is MGHRA, CDR2 YSYEKL. The CDR3 nucleotides read TGCGCCAGCAGCCAACTAAGTACTAGCAATCAGCCCCAGCATTTT. It yields the protein CASSQLSTSNQPQHF.